This T cell receptor (beta chain) was identified in a study of control samples from healthy donors and cancer patients (TCRdb year 2020). As encoded in the germline V gene, CDR1 is SNHLY while CDR2 is FYNNEI. The CDR3 covers 11 residues, taking in both the cysteine and the phenylalanine. The sequence is cut down to CDR3 DNA, 33 bases in frame from base 1. V was cut back by 7 bases and J by 9 bases, leaving a gap of 7 bases between them. Libraries came from the immunoSEQ multiplex PCR assay. The table was pulled from immuneACCESS by TCRdb, which kept in-frame rearrangements only. Such tables lose some clones; where checked, under half of the loss comes from unresolved V genes, and the rest has no known cause. Across this sample there are about 68,000 clones, with 75% to 85% seen only once. The top ten hold around 14% of the sample. This clone has just a few counts. Its cognate antigen has yet to be identified. One base away there is no much larger clone; base qualities are not given.

The sequence derives from a man in his sixties in good health. Sequencing was performed on blood. The sequence is built from TRBV2 and TRBJ1-6; no D gene is confidently identified. The CDR3 is CASTVGSPLHF. The nucleotides read TGTGCCAGCACAGTAGGTTCACCCCTCCACTTT.